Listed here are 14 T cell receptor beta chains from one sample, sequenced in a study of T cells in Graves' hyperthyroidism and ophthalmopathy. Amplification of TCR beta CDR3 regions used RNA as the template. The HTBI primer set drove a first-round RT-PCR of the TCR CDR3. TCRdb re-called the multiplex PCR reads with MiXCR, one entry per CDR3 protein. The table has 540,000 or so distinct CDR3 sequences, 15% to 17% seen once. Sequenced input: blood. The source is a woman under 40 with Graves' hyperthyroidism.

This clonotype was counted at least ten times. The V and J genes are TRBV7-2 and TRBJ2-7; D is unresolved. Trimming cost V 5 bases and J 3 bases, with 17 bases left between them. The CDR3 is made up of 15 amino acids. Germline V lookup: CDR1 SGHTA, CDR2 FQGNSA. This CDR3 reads CASSAAYSRYYEQYF. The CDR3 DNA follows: TGTGCCAGCAGCGCAGCGTACAGCCGATACTACGAGCAGTACTTC. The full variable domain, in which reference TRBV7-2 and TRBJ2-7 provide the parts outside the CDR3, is GAGVSQSPSNKVTEKGKDVELRCDPISGHTALYWYRQSLGQGLEFLIYFQGNSAPDKSGLPSDRFSAERTGGSVSTLTIQRTQQEDSAVYLCASSAAYSRYYEQYFGPGTRLTVT.

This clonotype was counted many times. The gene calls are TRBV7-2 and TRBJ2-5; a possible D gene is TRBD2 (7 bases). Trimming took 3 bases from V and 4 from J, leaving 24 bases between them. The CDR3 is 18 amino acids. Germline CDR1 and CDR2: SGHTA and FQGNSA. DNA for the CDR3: TGTGCCAGCAGCTTTATAGGGCCAGTGGGGGGGCCGGGAGAGACCCAGTACTTC. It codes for CASSFIGPVGGPGETQYF.

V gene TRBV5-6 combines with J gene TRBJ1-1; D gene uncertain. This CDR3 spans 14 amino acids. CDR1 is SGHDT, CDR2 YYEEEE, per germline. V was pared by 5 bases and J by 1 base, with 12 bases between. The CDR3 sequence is CASRPTGKNTEAFF. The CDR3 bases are TGTGCCAGCAGACCGACGGGGAAGAACACTGAAGCTTTCTTT.

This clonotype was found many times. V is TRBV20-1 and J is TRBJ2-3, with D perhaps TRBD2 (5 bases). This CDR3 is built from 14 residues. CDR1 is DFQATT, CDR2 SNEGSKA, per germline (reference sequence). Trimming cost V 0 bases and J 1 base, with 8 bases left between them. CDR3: CSAREQAGTDTQYF. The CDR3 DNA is TGCAGTGCTAGAGAGCAAGCGGGCACAGATACGCAGTATTTT.

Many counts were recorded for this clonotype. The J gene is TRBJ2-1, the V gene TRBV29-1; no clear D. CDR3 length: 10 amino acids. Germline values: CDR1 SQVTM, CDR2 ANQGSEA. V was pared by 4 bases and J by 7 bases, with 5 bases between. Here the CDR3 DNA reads TGCAGCGTTGCCATTAATGAGCAGTTCTTC. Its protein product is CSVAINEQFF.

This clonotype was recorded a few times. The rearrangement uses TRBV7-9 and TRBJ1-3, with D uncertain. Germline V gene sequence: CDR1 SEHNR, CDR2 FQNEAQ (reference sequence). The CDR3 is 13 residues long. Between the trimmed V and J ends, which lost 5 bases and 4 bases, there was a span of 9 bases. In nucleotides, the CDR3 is TGTGCCAGCAGCCGTTCACCCGGAAACACCATATATTTT. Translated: CASSRSPGNTIYF.

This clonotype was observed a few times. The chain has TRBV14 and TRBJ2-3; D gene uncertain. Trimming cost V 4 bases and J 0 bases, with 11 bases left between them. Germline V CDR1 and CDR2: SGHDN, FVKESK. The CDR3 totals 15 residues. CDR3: CASSPPLYSTDTQYF. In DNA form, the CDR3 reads TGTGCCAGCAGCCCGCCTCTGTATAGCACAGATACGCAGTATTTT. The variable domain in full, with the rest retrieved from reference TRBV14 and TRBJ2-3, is EAGVTQFPSHSVIEKGQTVTLRCDPISGHDNLYWYRRVMGKEIKFLLHFVKESKQDESGMPNNRFLAERTGGTYSTLKVQPAELEDSGVYFCASSPPLYSTDTQYFGPGTRLTVL.

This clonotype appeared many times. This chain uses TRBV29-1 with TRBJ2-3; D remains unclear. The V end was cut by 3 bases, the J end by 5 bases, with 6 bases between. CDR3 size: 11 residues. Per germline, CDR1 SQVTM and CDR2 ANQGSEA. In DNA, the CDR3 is TGCAGCGTTGATATCATAGATACGCAGTATTTT. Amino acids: CSVDIIDTQYF.

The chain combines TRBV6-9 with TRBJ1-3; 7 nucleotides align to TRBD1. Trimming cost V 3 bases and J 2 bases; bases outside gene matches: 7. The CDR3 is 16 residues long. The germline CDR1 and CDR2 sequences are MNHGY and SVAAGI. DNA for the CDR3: TGTGCCAGCAGTTACCTTTCGACAGGGACTGGAAACACCATATATTTT. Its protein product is CASSYLSTGTGNTIYF.

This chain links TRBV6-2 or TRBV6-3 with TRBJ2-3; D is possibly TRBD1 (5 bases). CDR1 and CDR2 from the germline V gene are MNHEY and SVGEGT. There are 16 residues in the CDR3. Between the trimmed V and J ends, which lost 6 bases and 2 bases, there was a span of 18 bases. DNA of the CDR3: TGTGCCAGCAGAACCGTAGGGGCCAGGAACACAGATACGCAGTATTTT. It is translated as CASRTVGARNTDTQYF.

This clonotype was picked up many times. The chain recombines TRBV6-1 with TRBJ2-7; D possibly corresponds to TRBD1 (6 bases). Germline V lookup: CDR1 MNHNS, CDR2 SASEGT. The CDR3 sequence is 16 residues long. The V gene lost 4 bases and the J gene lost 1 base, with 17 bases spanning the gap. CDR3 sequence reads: CASSAMGTFRSYEQYF. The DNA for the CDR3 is TGTGCCAGCAGTGCGATGGGGACATTCAGGTCCTACGAGCAGTACTTC.

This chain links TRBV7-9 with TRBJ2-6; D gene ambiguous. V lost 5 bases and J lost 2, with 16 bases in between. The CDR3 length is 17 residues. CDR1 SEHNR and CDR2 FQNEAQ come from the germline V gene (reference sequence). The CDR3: CASSPRTEPPGANVLTF. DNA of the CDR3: TGTGCCAGCAGCCCTAGGACCGAACCCCCTGGGGCCAACGTCCTGACTTTC.

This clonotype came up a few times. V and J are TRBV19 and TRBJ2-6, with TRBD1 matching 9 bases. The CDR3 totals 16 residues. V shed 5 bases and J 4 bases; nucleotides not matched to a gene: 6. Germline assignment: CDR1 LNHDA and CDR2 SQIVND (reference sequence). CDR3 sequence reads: CASSPGQGNGANVLTF. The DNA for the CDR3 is TGTGCCAGTAGTCCGGGACAGGGTAACGGGGCCAACGTCCTGACTTTC.

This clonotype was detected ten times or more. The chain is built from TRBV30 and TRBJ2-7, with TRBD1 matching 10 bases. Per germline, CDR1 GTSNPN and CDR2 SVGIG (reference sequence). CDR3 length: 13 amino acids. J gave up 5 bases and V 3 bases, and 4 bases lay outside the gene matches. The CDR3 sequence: CAWSPDRGHEQYF. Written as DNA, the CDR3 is TGTGCCTGGAGCCCCGACAGGGGGCACGAGCAGTACTTC.